This entry features one T cell receptor (beta chain) sequence. The sample comes from a study of blood T cells in healthy people across ages. Primed by a sample-barcoded 5' primer and a J-beta primer mix, a second PCR proceeded for 7 to 11 cycles. TCRdb passed the 5' RACE reads through MiXCR, listing each CDR3 protein once. The sample carries more than 500,000 distinct CDR3 sequences, about 26% recorded once. The sequence was collected from a woman in her 70s in good health. The sample was blood.

The CDR3 coding sequence is TGTGCCAGCAGCTCCAGACAGGGGGCGAGGGGGGAGACCCAGTACTTC. It yields the protein CASSSRQGARGETQYF. The rearrangement joins TRBV7-2 to TRBJ2-5, with 10 bases that match TRBD1. Germline CDR1 and CDR2: SGHTA and FQGNSA. The V and J ends lost 4 bases and 5 bases, in that order; junction bases with no gene match: 10. CDR3 size: 16 residues.